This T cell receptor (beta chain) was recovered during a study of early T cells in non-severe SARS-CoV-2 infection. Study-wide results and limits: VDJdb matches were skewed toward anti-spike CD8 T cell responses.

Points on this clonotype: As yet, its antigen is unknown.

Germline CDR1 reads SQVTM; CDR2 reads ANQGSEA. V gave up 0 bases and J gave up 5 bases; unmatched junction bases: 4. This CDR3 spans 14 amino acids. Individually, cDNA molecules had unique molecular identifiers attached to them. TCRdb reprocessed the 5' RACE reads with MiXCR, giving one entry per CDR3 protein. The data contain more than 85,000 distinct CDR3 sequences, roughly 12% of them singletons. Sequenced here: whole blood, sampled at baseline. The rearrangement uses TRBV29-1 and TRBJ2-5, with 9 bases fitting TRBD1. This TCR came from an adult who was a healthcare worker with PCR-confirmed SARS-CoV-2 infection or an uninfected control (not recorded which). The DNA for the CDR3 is TGCAGCGTTGAAGAGGGACAGGGTTGGGAGACCCAGTACTTC. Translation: CSVEEGQGWETQYF.